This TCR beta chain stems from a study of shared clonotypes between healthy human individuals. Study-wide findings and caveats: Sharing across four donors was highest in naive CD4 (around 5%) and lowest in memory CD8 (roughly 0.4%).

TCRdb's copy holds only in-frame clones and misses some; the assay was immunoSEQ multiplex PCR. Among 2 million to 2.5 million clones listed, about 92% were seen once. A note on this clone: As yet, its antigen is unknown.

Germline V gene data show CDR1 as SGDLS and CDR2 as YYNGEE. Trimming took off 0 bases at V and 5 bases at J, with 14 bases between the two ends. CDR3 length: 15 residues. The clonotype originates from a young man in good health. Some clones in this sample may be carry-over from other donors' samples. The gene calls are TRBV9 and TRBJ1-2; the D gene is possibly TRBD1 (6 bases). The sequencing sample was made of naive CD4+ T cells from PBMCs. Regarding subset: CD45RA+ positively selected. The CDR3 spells CASSVATGGQYGYTF. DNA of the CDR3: TGTGCCAGCAGCGTAGCTACTGGAGGACAGTATGGCTACACCTTC.